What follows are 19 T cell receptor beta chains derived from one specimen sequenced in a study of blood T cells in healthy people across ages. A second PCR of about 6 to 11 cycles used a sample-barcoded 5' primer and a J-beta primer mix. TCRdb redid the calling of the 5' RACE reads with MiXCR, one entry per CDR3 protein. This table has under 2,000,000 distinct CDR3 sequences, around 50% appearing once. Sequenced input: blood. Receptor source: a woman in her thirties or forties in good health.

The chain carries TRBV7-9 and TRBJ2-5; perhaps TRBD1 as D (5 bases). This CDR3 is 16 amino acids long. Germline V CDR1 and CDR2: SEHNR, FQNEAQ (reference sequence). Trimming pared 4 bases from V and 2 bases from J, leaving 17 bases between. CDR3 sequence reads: CASSSLTGDRQETQYF. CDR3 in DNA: TGTGCCAGCAGCTCCCTCACGGGTGACAGACAAGAGACCCAGTACTTC.

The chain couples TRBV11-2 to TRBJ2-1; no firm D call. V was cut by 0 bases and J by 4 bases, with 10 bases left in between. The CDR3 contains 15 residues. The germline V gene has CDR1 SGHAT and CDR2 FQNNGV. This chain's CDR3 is CASSLDSSAYNEQFF. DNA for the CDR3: TGTGCCAGCAGCTTAGATTCGTCTGCTTACAATGAGCAGTTCTTC.

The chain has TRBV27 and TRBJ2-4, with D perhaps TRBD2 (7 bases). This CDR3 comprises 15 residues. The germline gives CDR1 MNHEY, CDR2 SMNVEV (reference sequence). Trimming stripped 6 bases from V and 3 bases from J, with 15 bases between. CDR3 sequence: CASSPDGGLKNIQYF. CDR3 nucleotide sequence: TGTGCCAGCAGCCCAGACGGGGGGCTCAAAAACATTCAGTACTTC.

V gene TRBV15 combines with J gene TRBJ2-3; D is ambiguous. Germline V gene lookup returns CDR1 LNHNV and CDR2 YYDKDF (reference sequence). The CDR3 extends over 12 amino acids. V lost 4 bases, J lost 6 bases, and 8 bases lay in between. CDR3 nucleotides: TGTGCCACCAGCAACGTATTGGATACGCAGTATTTT. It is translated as CATSNVLDTQYF.

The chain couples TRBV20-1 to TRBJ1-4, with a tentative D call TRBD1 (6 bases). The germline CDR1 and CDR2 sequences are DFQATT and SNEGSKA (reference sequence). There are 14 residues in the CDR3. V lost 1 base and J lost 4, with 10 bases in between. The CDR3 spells CSARAGAGNEKLFF. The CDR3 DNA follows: TGCAGTGCTAGAGCGGGGGCGGGTAATGAAAAACTGTTTTTT.

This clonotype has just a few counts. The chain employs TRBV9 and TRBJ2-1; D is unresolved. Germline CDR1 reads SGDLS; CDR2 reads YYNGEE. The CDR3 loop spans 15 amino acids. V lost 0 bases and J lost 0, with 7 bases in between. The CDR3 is CASSVAGISYNEQFF. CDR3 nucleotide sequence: TGTGCCAGCAGCGTAGCGGGTATCTCCTACAATGAGCAGTTCTTC.

The DNA of the CDR3 is TGTGCCAGCAGTGAAAGTAGCGGGGGCCAAGAGACCCAGTACTTC. Encoded protein: CASSESSGGQETQYF. This chain connects TRBV2 to TRBJ2-5; 9 nucleotides match TRBD2. Germline CDR1 and CDR2: SNHLY and FYNNEI. V was clipped by 2 bases and J by 1 base; unmatched bases: 2. This CDR3 has 15 amino acids.

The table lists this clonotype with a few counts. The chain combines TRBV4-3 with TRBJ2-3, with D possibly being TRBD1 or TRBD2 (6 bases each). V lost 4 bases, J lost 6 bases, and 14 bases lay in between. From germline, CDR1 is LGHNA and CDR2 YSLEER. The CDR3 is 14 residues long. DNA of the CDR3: TGCGCCAGCAGCCCTCTTGGGGGGCAGGATACGCAGTATTTT. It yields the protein CASSPLGGQDTQYF.

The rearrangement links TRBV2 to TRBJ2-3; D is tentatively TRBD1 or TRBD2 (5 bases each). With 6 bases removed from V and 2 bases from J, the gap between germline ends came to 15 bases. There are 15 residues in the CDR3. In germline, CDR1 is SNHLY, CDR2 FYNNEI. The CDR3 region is CASRREAGTTDTQYF. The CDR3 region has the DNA TGTGCCAGCAGGAGAGAGGCAGGGACCACAGATACGCAGTATTTT. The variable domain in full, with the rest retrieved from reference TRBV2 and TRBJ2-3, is EPEVTQTPSHQVTQMGQEVILRCVPISNHLYFYWYRQILGQKVEFLVSFYNNEISEKSEIFDDQFSVERPDGSNFTLKIRSTKLEDSAMYFCASRREAGTTDTQYFGPGTRLTVL.

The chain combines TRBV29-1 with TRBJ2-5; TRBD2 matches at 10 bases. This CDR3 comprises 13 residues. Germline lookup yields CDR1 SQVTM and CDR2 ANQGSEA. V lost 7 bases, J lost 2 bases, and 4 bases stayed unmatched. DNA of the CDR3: TGCAGCGCGGAAGCGGGGGGGCAAGAGACCCAGTACTTC. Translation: CSAEAGGQETQYF.

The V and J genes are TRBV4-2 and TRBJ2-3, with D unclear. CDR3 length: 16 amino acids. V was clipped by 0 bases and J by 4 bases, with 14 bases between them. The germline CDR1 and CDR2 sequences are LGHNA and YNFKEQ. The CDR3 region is CASSQEGSLVADTQYF. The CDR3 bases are TGTGCCAGCAGCCAAGAAGGTAGCTTGGTAGCAGATACGCAGTATTTT.

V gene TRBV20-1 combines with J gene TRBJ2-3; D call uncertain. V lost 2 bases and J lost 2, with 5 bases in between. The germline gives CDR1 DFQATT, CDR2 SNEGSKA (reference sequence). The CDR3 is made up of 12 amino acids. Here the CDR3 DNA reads TGCAGTGCTAGACCCAACACAGATACGCAGTATTTT. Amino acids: CSARPNTDTQYF.

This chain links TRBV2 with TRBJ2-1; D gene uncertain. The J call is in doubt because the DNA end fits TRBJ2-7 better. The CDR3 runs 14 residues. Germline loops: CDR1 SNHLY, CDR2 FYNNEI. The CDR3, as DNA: TGTGCCAGCAGTGACTTGGGCGGAGCCTACGAGCAGTACTTC. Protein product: CASSDLGGAYEQYF.

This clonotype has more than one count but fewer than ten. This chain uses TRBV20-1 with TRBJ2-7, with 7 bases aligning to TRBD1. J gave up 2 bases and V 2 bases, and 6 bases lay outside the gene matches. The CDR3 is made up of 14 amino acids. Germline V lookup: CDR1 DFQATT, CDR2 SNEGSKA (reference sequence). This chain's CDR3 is CSARRPGGTYEQYF. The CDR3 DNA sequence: TGCAGTGCTAGAAGGCCAGGGGGAACCTACGAGCAGTACTTC.

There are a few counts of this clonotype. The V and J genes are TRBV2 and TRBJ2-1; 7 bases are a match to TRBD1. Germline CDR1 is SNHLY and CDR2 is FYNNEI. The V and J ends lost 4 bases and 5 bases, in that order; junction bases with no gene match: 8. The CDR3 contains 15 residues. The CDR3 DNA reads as TGTGCCAGCAGTGGACAGGGTTTGGAGAACAATGAGCAGTTCTTC. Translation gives CASSGQGLENNEQFF.

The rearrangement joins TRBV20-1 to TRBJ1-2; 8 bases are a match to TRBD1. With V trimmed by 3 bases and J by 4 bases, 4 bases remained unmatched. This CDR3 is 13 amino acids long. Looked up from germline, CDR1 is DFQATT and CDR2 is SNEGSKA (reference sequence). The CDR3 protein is CSARGQVGYGYTF. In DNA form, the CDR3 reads TGCAGTGCTAGGGGACAGGTCGGCTATGGCTACACCTTC.

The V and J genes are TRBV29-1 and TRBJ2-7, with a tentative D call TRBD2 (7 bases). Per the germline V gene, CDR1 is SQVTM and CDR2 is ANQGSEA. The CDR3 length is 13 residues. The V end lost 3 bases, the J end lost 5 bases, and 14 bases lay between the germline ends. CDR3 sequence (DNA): TGCAGCGTTGAGGGGGGGGCAGGTAACGAGCAGTACTTC. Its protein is CSVEGGAGNEQYF.

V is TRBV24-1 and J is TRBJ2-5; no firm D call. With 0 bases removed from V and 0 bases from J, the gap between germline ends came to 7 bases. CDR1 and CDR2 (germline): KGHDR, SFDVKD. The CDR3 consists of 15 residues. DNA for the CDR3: TGTGCCACCAGTGATTTGCGGTCAGACCAAGAGACCCAGTACTTC. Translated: CATSDLRSDQETQYF.

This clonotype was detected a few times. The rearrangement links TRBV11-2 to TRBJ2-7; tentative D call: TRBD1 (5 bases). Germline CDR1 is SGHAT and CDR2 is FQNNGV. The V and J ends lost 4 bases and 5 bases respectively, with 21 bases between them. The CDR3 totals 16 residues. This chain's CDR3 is CASSSFQQGAAHEQYF. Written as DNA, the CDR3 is TGTGCCAGCAGCTCTTTCCAGCAGGGTGCGGCCCACGAGCAGTACTTC.